The sequence of this T cell receptor beta chain was determined in a study of T cell repertoires in ileal Crohn's disease. Across the study: At surgery, about 38% of patients smoked, with median disease duration 7.9 years. Thiopurines (approximately ten) or anti-TNF agents (roughly 17) were given postoperatively to about half. Operated complications were stricturing disease (roughly 61%) and penetrating disease (roughly 39%). Study-wide results and limits: High-frequency clones were more common in sorted CD8 than CD4 cells.

On this clone: Its antigen is unknown.

Germline assignment: CDR1 SGHTA and CDR2 FQGNSA. The CDR3 runs 13 residues. V was cut by 3 bases and J by 1 base, with 6 bases left in between. This table comes from immunoSEQ multiplex PCR, and its TCRdb copy is limited to in-frame clones, with some not included. The sample carries roughly 18,000 clones, 70% to 90% recorded once. This receptor was identified in an adult with Crohn's disease. The V call is TRBV7-2, the J call TRBJ1-1, with a weak D call TRBD1 (5 bases). Sequenced: ileal tissue. This CDR3 reads CASSFGGNTEAFF. CDR3 bases: TGTGCCAGCAGCTTCGGGGGGAACACTGAAGCTTTCTTT. The full variable domain, completed using reference TRBV7-2 and TRBJ1-1, is GAGVSQSPSNKVTEKGKDVELRCDPISGHTALYWYRQSLGQGLEFLIYFQGNSAPDKSGLPSDRFSAERTGGSVSTLTIQRTQQEDSAVYLCASSFGGNTEAFFGQGTRLTVV.